These 29 T cell receptor beta chains came from one sample sequenced in a study of CD8 T cells in ankylosing spondylitis (dated by TCRdb to the late 2010s). The library was built by means of 5' RACE. The sample was run on an Illumina HiSeq 2500. Through fastp at Q25 and MiXCR, TCRdb rebuilt clones from the public reads, retaining in-frame beta chains. One record per CDR3 amino acid sequence lists the most common genes and DNA. The sample yields 700,000 or so distinct CDR3 sequences; over 15% were counted once. Under 20% of the sample is held by the ten biggest clonotypes. Their recognized antigens are unknown. What the authors observed across the whole study: A TCR beta motif of 7 or 8 highly homologous amino acid variants appeared characteristic of blood from ankylosing spondylitis patients.

The sample consisted of blood, either unsorted or a sorted T cell fraction (not recorded which). All receptors derive from a male donor with ankylosing spondylitis.

The genes are TRBV5-1 and TRBJ2-1, with 8 bases matching TRBD2. Germline values: CDR1 SGHRS, CDR2 YFSETQ. This CDR3 comprises 15 residues. V was clipped by 0 bases and J by 7 bases; unmatched bases: 6. The CDR3 reads CASSLGAGAGNEQFF. CDR3 DNA: TGCGCCAGCAGCTTGGGAGCGGGAGCAGGTAATGAGCAGTTCTTC.

The chain carries TRBV13 and TRBJ2-7; a weak D match, TRBD2 (6 bases). Trimming removed 5 bases from V and 4 bases from J, with 12 bases in between. Looked up from germline, CDR1 is PRHDT and CDR2 is FYEKMQ (reference sequence). CDR3 length: 13 amino acids. The CDR3 sequence is CASSRERTYEQYF. DNA for the CDR3: TGTGCCAGCAGCCGGGAGAGGACGTACGAGCAGTACTTC.

In its sample, this clonotype was seen a few times. The V call is TRBV6-1, the J call TRBJ1-1; 7 positions agree with TRBD1. The CDR3 runs 14 residues. The germline gives CDR1 MNHNS, CDR2 SASEGT. The V segment lost 7 bases and the J segment 4 bases; nucleotides outside the gene matches: 9. Here the CDR3 DNA reads TGTGCCAGCATTCTGACAGGGCCGGTCACTGAAGCTTTCTTT. Protein sequence: CASILTGPVTEAFF.

The J gene is TRBJ2-1, the V gene TRBV4-2; 10 nucleotides align to TRBD2. J gave up 7 bases and V 6 bases, and 9 bases lay outside the gene matches. This CDR3 contains 15 residues. Germline CDR1 and CDR2: LGHNA and YNFKEQ. The CDR3 sequence: CASSLTSGVRNEQFF. The CDR3 DNA reads as TGTGCCAGCAGTCTTACTAGCGGGGTTCGGAATGAGCAGTTCTTC.

This chain joins TRBV4-1 and TRBJ1-6, with D possibly being TRBD1 (6 bases). V was shortened by 1 base and J by 8 bases, with 12 bases between the two germline ends. The CDR3 has 15 residues. Per germline, CDR1 MGHRA and CDR2 YSYEKL. In DNA, the CDR3 is TGCGCCAGCAGCCAAGTTGGAGGGGGTGATTCACCCCTCCACTTT. As protein: CASSQVGGGDSPLHF.

This clonotype was seen a few times. This chain uses TRBV7-9 with TRBJ2-2; no clear D gene. With 7 bases removed from V and 4 bases from J, the gap between germline ends came to 10 bases. This CDR3 is built from 13 residues. Germline V gene sequence: CDR1 SEHNR, CDR2 FQNEAQ (reference sequence). The CDR3, as DNA: TGTGCCAGCACCCCCTCCCCCACCGGGGAGCTGTTTTTT. Translating gives CASTPSPTGELFF. The full variable domain, completed using reference TRBV7-9 and TRBJ2-2, is DTGVSQNPRHKITKRGQNVTFRCDPISEHNRLYWYRQTLGQGPEFLTYFQNEAQLEKSRLLSDRFSAERPKGSFSTLEIQRTEQGDSAMYLCASTPSPTGELFFGEGSRLTVL.

The rearrangement uses TRBV5-1 and TRBJ1-1; maybe TRBD1 (6 bases). Germline V gene data show CDR1 as SGHRS and CDR2 as YFSETQ. Trimming pared 6 bases from V and 1 base from J, leaving 13 bases between. The CDR3 loop spans 14 amino acids. The CDR3, as DNA: TGCGCCAGCACCAGGGGAGAGGGGAACACTGAAGCTTTCTTT. It yields the protein CASTRGEGNTEAFF. The entire variable domain, with the rest obtained from reference TRBV5-1 and TRBJ1-1, is as follows: KAGVTQTPRYLIKTRGQQVTLSCSPISGHRSVSWYQQTPGQGLQFLFEYFSETQRNKGNFPGRFSGRQFSNSRSEMNVSTLELGDSALYLCASTRGEGNTEAFFGQGTRLTVV.

This clonotype was picked up many times. The chain employs TRBV29-1 and TRBJ1-1; 12 bases fit TRBD1. Germline CDR1 is SQVTM and CDR2 is ANQGSEA. After removal of 6 bases from V and 7 bases from J, the junction contained 3 bases not matched to a gene. The CDR3 contains 12 residues. CDR3 nucleotide sequence: TGCAGCGTAGGGACAGGGGGCAATGAAGCTTTCTTT. This codes for CSVGTGGNEAFF.

V and J are TRBV20-1 and TRBJ2-5, with 9 bases identical to TRBD2. Germline lookup yields CDR1 DFQATT and CDR2 SNEGSKA (reference sequence). The CDR3 is made up of 14 amino acids. The junction had 8 bases not matched to a gene; V was cut back by 5 bases and J by 4 bases. CDR3 residues: CSARGGSGGETQYF. The CDR3 bases are TGCAGTGCTCGGGGGGGTAGCGGGGGAGAGACCCAGTACTTC.

The sample holds a few counts of this clonotype. The rearrangement links TRBV20-1 to TRBJ1-1; possibly TRBD1 for D (5 bases). The germline CDR1 and CDR2 sequences are DFQATT and SNEGSKA (reference sequence). V gave up 3 bases and J gave up 5 bases, with 19 bases separating them. The length of the CDR3 is 15 residues. The CDR3 DNA is TGCAGTGCTAGCGCTTTTGCAGGGAGGGTTACTGAAGCTTTCTTT. Protein: CSASAFAGRVTEAFF.

The chain recombines TRBV11-1 with TRBJ1-4; D remains ambiguous. Germline assignment: CDR1 SGHAT and CDR2 FQDESV (reference sequence). This CDR3 comprises 14 residues. Deletions cut 5 bases from V and 4 bases from J, with 11 bases between. CDR3 bases: TGTGCCAGCAGCCCACAGTGGAATAATGAAAAACTGTTTTTT. Translated, it gives CASSPQWNNEKLFF.

This rearrangement joins TRBV12-3 or TRBV12-4 to TRBJ2-2; 12 bases align to TRBD2. The CDR3 runs 15 residues. V lost 5 bases, J lost 5 bases, and 3 bases stayed unmatched. The CDR3 DNA reads TGTGCCAGCAGTATACTAGCGGGGGGAACCGGGGAGCTGTTTTTT. Translated: CASSILAGGTGELFF.

This clonotype has just a few counts. The chain combines TRBV28 with TRBJ2-5; 7 positions agree with TRBD2. The CDR3 sequence is 14 residues long. Germline V CDR1 and CDR2: MDHEN, SYDVKM. The V gene end was trimmed by 8 bases and the J gene end by 0 bases; junction bases not matched to a gene: 6. The CDR3 spells CASQGLQYQETQYF. The CDR3, as DNA: TGTGCCAGCCAGGGACTACAGTACCAAGAGACCCAGTACTTC.

This clonotype was picked up a small number of times. The rearrangement joins TRBV5-1 to TRBJ2-7; the D is unclear. V was shortened by 4 bases and J by 4 bases, with 9 bases between the two germline ends. CDR3 length: 12 amino acids. Germline CDR1 SGHRS, CDR2 YFSETQ. This CDR3 is CASSDTLYEQYF. The CDR3 nucleotides are TGCGCCAGCAGCGATACCCTATACGAGCAGTACTTC.

The chain couples TRBV2 to TRBJ2-1, with 8 nucleotides matching TRBD2. V lost 3 bases, J lost 6 bases, and 4 bases stayed unmatched. The CDR3 contains 14 residues. The germline gives CDR1 SNHLY, CDR2 FYNNEI. Written as DNA, the CDR3 is TGTGCCAGCAGTGATAATGCGGGAGGCAATGAGCAGTTCTTC. Translated, it gives CASSDNAGGNEQFF.

This clonotype was observed a few times. V is TRBV27 and J is TRBJ2-7; 14 positions match TRBD2. In germline, CDR1 is MNHEY, CDR2 SMNVEV (reference sequence). The CDR3 contains 15 residues. Unmatched junction bases numbered 5, after V lost 4 bases and J lost 6 bases. The DNA for the CDR3 is TGTGCCAGCAGTTCCGCGGGACTAGCGGGAGTCGAGCAGTACTTC. Its translation: CASSSAGLAGVEQYF.

V is TRBV6-2 or TRBV6-3 and J is TRBJ1-2, with D maybe TRBD1 (5 bases). This CDR3 region has 11 residues. CDR1 and CDR2 from the germline V gene are MNHEY and SVGEGT. The germline V and J ends were trimmed by 6 bases and 10 bases, with 12 bases remaining between them. The CDR3 sequence is CASSHGTDYTF. As DNA, the CDR3 is TGTGCCAGCAGCCATGGGACGGACTACACCTTC.

This clonotype was seen only a few times. The chain couples TRBV11-2 to TRBJ1-6; TRBD1 matches 7 bases. CDR3 length: 13 residues. V lost 5 bases, J lost 13 bases, and 8 bases stayed unmatched. Germline V gene data show CDR1 as SGHAT and CDR2 as FQNNGV. CDR3 region: CASSILTGTPLHF. In nucleotides, the CDR3 is TGTGCCAGCAGCATCCTGACAGGGACGCCCCTCCACTTT.

The V and J genes are TRBV20-1 and TRBJ2-2; D may correspond to TRBD1 or TRBD2 (5 bases each). Germline CDR1 reads DFQATT; CDR2 reads SNEGSKA (reference sequence). There are 15 residues in the CDR3. With 4 bases removed from V and 0 bases from J, the gap between germline ends came to 12 bases. CDR3 loop: CSAKRQGANTGELFF. The DNA for the CDR3 is TGCAGTGCTAAGCGGCAGGGCGCGAACACCGGGGAGCTGTTTTTT.

This clonotype was picked up a small number of times. The rearrangement uses TRBV12-3 or TRBV12-4 and TRBJ2-1; 8 nucleotides line up with TRBD2. Trimming took 3 bases from V and 7 from J; bases not matched to a gene: 5. This CDR3 spans 14 amino acids. CDR3 sequence reads: CASSLREVHNEQFF. The CDR3 region has the DNA TGTGCCAGCAGTTTGCGGGAGGTTCATAATGAGCAGTTCTTC.

J is TRBJ2-2 and V is TRBV29-1, with a tentative D call TRBD2 (7 bases). The CDR3 is 14 residues long. The V end lost 4 bases, the J end lost 2 bases, and 11 bases lay between the germline ends. Germline values: CDR1 SQVTM, CDR2 ANQGSEA. The CDR3 bases are TGCAGCGTTGGCGGGGGCCTAAACACCGGGGAGCTGTTTTTT. Protein: CSVGGGLNTGELFF.

This chain joins TRBV7-9 and TRBJ1-6, with 10 bases fitting TRBD1. V was clipped by 3 bases and J by 8 bases; unmatched bases: 4. The CDR3 runs to 15 residues. The germline V gene has CDR1 SEHNR and CDR2 FQNEAQ (reference sequence). Here the CDR3 DNA reads TGTGCCAGCAGCTTGAAGGGGACAGGGGATTCACCCCTCCACTTT. Its protein is CASSLKGTGDSPLHF.

J is TRBJ2-5 and V is TRBV20-1, with TRBD2 identical over 8 bases. This CDR3 region has 15 residues. The V gene end was trimmed by 8 bases and the J gene end by 1 base; junction bases not matched to a gene: 12. The V gene's germline CDR1 is DFQATT and CDR2 SNEGSKA (reference sequence). CDR3 sequence: CSPYSAGGSQETQYF. For the CDR3, the DNA is TGCAGTCCCTACTCGGCGGGAGGAAGCCAAGAGACCCAGTACTTC.

This clonotype turned up a few times. The gene calls are TRBV29-1 and TRBJ1-2, with a tentative D call TRBD1 (6 bases). Deletions cut 3 bases from V and 8 bases from J, with 13 bases between. This CDR3 has 12 residues. CDR1 and CDR2 (germline): SQVTM, ANQGSEA. The CDR3 here is CSVDGGASGYTF. The CDR3 DNA sequence: TGCAGCGTTGACGGGGGCGCGAGCGGCTACACCTTC.

The chain carries TRBV29-1 and TRBJ2-2; TRBD2 matches at 8 bases. Germline CDR1 and CDR2: SQVTM and ANQGSEA. The V and J ends lost 7 bases and 3 bases, in that order; junction bases with no gene match: 16. The CDR3 spans 17 residues. CDR3 loop: CSASPGSGRSDTGELFF. In nucleotides, the CDR3 is TGCAGCGCCTCACCGGGCAGCGGGAGATCGGACACCGGGGAGCTGTTTTTT.

In this sample, this clonotype turned up many times. The V call is TRBV12-3 or TRBV12-4, the J call TRBJ2-7; the D gene is possibly TRBD2 (6 bases). The V end lost 3 bases, the J end lost 0 bases, and 12 bases lay between the germline ends. This CDR3 contains 15 residues. The CDR3 coding sequence is TGTGCCAGCAGTTTCTGGGCGGGGTACTCCTACGAGCAGTACTTC. Translated: CASSFWAGYSYEQYF.

The chain couples TRBV27 to TRBJ1-6, with a tentative D call TRBD1 (5 bases). CDR3 size: 14 residues. The V and J ends lost 5 bases and 7 bases respectively, with 12 bases between them. Germline V gene sequence: CDR1 MNHEY, CDR2 SMNVEV (reference sequence). Here the CDR3 DNA reads TGTGCCAGCAGTCCGCCGGGACCAAATTCACCCCTCCACTTT. Residues: CASSPPGPNSPLHF.

This clonotype occurred a few times. V gene TRBV5-1 combines with J gene TRBJ2-5; 9 nucleotides line up with TRBD1. V dropped 3 bases and J dropped 4; count of bases not matched to a gene: 7. This CDR3 spans 15 amino acids. In germline, CDR1 is SGHRS, CDR2 YFSETQ. The CDR3 nucleotides are TGCGCCAGCAGCTCTGGGACAGGGTTCGGAGAGACCCAGTACTTC. Amino acid sequence: CASSSGTGFGETQYF.

As to this clonotype: One end of the junction varies from germline; a read error may be responsible. V usage is TRBV15 and J usage is TRBJ2-4; D is undetermined. The germline CDR1 and CDR2 sequences are LNHNV and YYDKDF (reference sequence). CDR3 size: 12 residues. Here the CDR3 reads CATSGETQIQYF. The CDR3 DNA reads as TGTGCCACCAGCGGAGAAACGCAAATTCAGTACTTC. The full variable domain, completed using reference TRBV15 and TRBJ2-4, is DAMVIQNPRYQVTQFGKPVTLSCSQTLNHNVMYWYQQKSSQAPKLLFHYYDKDFNNEADTPDNFQSRRPNTSFCFLDIRSPGLGDTAMYLCATSGETQIQYFGAGTRLSVL.